This entry lists 6 T cell receptor beta chains sequenced from one sample in a study of blood T cell repertoires in COVID-19. The repertoire was sequenced with immunoSEQ multiplex PCR; TCRdb's copy has only in-frame clones and lacks some. The sample contains approximately 200,000 clones, 75% to 90% of which appear only once. Sequencing was done on a sample of PBMCs or T cells enriched from blood (not recorded which). The origin of the receptors is a woman between 18 and 30 years old in a cohort exposed to, infected with or recovered from COVID-19 (not recorded which).

The chain is built from TRBV13 and TRBJ1-1; D unclear. The V and J ends lost 2 bases and 3 bases respectively, with 10 bases between them. Germline CDR1 is PRHDT and CDR2 is FYEKMQ (reference sequence). CDR3 size: 14 residues. This CDR3 reads CASSLLGRDTEAFF. In DNA, the CDR3 is TGTGCCAGCAGCTTATTAGGGAGGGACACTGAAGCTTTCTTT.

The CDR3 sequence is CASSLGDRAVGMNTEAFF. CDR3 coding DNA: TGTGCCAGCAGCTTAGGGGACAGGGCCGTAGGTATGAACACTGAAGCTTTCTTT. The chain has TRBV11-3 and TRBJ1-1; TRBD1 agrees at 9 bases. The CDR3 totals 18 residues. V dropped 1 base and J dropped 0; count of bases not matched to a gene: 9. The germline gives CDR1 SGHNT, CDR2 YENEEA.

The chain couples TRBV6-6 to TRBJ2-1; TRBD2 might be the D (5 bases). Trimming took off 3 bases at V and 5 bases at J, with 8 bases between the two ends. This CDR3 has 13 residues. CDR1 and CDR2 from the germline V gene are MNHNY and SVGAGI (reference sequence). The CDR3 DNA sequence: TGTGCCAGCAGTTATTTCGGGAACAATGAGCAGTTCTTC. Amino acid sequence: CASSYFGNNEQFF.

V is TRBV5-4 and J is TRBJ2-3; TRBD1 matches 9 bases. CDR1 is SGHNT, CDR2 YYREEE, per germline (reference sequence). V was clipped by 4 bases and J by 6 bases; unmatched bases: 6. The CDR3 covers 14 residues. The CDR3 DNA sequence: TGTGCCAGCAGCCCCGGGACAGGGAGGGATACGCAGTATTTT. Its protein is CASSPGTGRDTQYF.

The chain combines TRBV6-6 with TRBJ1-1; D unresolved. The CDR3 loop spans 13 amino acids. CDR1 MNHNY and CDR2 SVGAGI come from the germline V gene (reference sequence). V lost 2 bases and J 4 bases, leaving 8 bases between the germline ends. The CDR3 loop is CASSYQAGTEAFF. For the CDR3, the DNA is TGTGCCAGCAGTTACCAGGCTGGCACTGAAGCTTTCTTT.

V and J are TRBV28 and TRBJ1-2; D is possibly TRBD1 (6 bases). The CDR3 is 19 amino acids. Germline-derived CDR1 and CDR2 are MDHEN and SYDVKM. V was pared by 5 bases and J by 4 bases, with 29 bases between. The CDR3 bases are TGTGCCAGCAGTGCTCCGTCCCGATGGGACGCAGGGGAAAGCTATGGCTACACCTTC. This sequence encodes CASSAPSRWDAGESYGYTF.